These 25 T cell receptor beta chains were sequenced from one sample in a study of blood T cells in healthy people across ages. The second PCR ran about 7 to 12 cycles with a sample-barcoded 5' primer and J-beta primers. TCRdb ran MiXCR on the 5' RACE reads and lists one entry per CDR3 protein. This table has approximately 680,000 distinct CDR3 sequences, 32% appearing once. The sequenced sample consisted of blood. The source of these receptors is a woman of 80 years or more in good health.

The CDR3 loop is CASSFRDTKKGETQYF. In DNA form, the CDR3 reads TGTGCCAGCAGCTTCCGGGACACCAAAAAGGGGGAGACCCAGTACTTC. This chain links TRBV5-5 with TRBJ2-5, with TRBD1 as a possible D gene (6 bases). The V gene's germline CDR1 is SGHKS and CDR2 YYEKEE (reference sequence). V dropped 2 bases and J dropped 5 bases, with 19 bases sitting between them. The CDR3 is 16 amino acids.

The CDR3 region is CSARFVGHRAAFF. CDR3 nucleotide sequence: TGCAGTGCTAGGTTCGTGGGCCACCGGGCCGCTTTCTTT. The chain has TRBV20-1 and TRBJ1-1; D is unresolved. CDR1 is DFQATT and CDR2 is SNEGSKA in the germline V gene (reference sequence). The CDR3 extends over 13 amino acids. Trimming took off 3 bases at V and 11 bases at J, with 19 bases between the two ends.

Concerning this clonotype itself: A much larger clone differs by one base, so this may be a read error. V is TRBV9 and J is TRBJ2-1, with TRBD1 matching 7 bases. The germline CDR1 and CDR2 sequences are SGDLS and YYNGEE. This CDR3 is built from 15 residues. V trimming: 0 bases; J trimming: 10 bases; junction bases outside the gene matches: 10. This CDR3 is CASSVAQGPGYEQFF. CDR3 coding DNA: TGTGCCAGCAGCGTAGCACAGGGGCCAGGCTACGAGCAGTTCTTC.

The table lists this clonotype with a few counts. The V call is TRBV25-1, the J call TRBJ1-2; D might be TRBD1 (5 bases). The CDR3 has 13 residues. Trimming pared 6 bases from V and 6 bases from J, leaving 14 bases between. Germline CDR1 and CDR2: MGHDK and SYGVNS. The CDR3 DNA follows: TGTGCCAGCAGCCATTTTCGAGGGGATGGCTACACCTTC. Encoded protein: CASSHFRGDGYTF.

This clonotype was seen more than once but under ten times. J is TRBJ2-7 and V is TRBV19; the match to TRBD2 covers 8 bases. This CDR3 contains 15 residues. Germline CDR1 and CDR2: LNHDA and SQIVND (reference sequence). With 3 bases clipped from V and 3 bases from J, the junction kept 7 bases outside the gene matches. The CDR3 loop is CASSIAGGADYEQYF. For the CDR3, the DNA is TGTGCCAGTAGTATCGCGGGGGGCGCGGACTACGAGCAGTACTTC.

Of note for this clonotype: Given a much more abundant clone one base away, this may be a read error. This chain joins TRBV20-1 and TRBJ2-1; the D is unclear. V lost 6 bases and J 9 bases, leaving 12 bases between the germline ends. CDR1 and CDR2 (germline): DFQATT, SNEGSKA (reference sequence). The CDR3 has 11 residues. CDR3 sequence (DNA): TGCAGTGCGTGGGAAGGCAGTGAGCAGTTCTTC. Its translation: CSAWEGSEQFF.

This clonotype was observed a single time. The genes are TRBV15 and TRBJ2-1; D gene ambiguous. V was cut by 3 bases and J by 4 bases, with 13 bases left in between. Germline CDR1 reads LNHNV; CDR2 reads YYDKDF (reference sequence). This CDR3 has 15 amino acids. In nucleotides, the CDR3 is TGTGCCACCAGCAGCCAAATCGGACGGTACAATGAGCAGTTCTTC. Protein sequence: CATSSQIGRYNEQFF.

Many counts were recorded for this clonotype. The V call is TRBV5-5, the J call TRBJ2-7; 7 positions agree with TRBD1. The CDR3 is 18 amino acids. Trimming at V came to 2 bases and at J to 0 bases, leaving 14 bases not matched to a gene. The germline gives CDR1 SGHKS, CDR2 YYEKEE (reference sequence). CDR3 in DNA: TGTGCCAGCAGCTTTTTTCTTGGACAGGTCGGAAGCTCCTACGAGCAGTACTTC. It is translated as CASSFFLGQVGSSYEQYF.

In this sample, this clonotype turned up many times. The CDR3, as DNA: TGTGCCAGCAGTTACCCGGGAAATTCCTACGAGCAGTACTTC. It specifies CASSYPGNSYEQYF. This rearrangement joins TRBV6-6 to TRBJ2-7; the D gene is possibly TRBD2 (5 bases). The germline V gene has CDR1 MNHNY and CDR2 SVGAGI (reference sequence). The CDR3 extends over 14 amino acids. The V gene lost 2 bases and the J gene lost 1 base, with 9 bases spanning the gap.

This clonotype occurred a few times. CDR3 residues: CAISQGALNNEQYF. CDR3 DNA: TGTGCCATCTCGCAGGGGGCTCTGAATAATGAGCAGTACTTC. The gene calls are TRBV10-3 and TRBJ2-7, with TRBD1 identical over 8 bases. The CDR3 has 14 amino acids. Germline V CDR1 and CDR2: ENHRY, SYGVKD. V was clipped by 8 bases and J by 7 bases; unmatched bases: 13.

To note about this clonotype: One end of the junction varies from germline; a read error may be responsible. The chain carries TRBV6-1 and TRBJ1-5; TRBD1 matches at 12 bases. Germline values: CDR1 MNHNS, CDR2 SASEGT. The CDR3 sequence is 16 residues long. This CDR3 is CAGSASGTGGTQPQHF. The CDR3 DNA follows: TGTGCCGGCAGTGCCTCCGGGACAGGGGGCACTCAGCCCCAGCATTTT.

This clonotype has at least ten counts. The genes are TRBV6-1 and TRBJ2-5; D is perhaps TRBD1 (6 bases). Trimming stripped 4 bases from V and 6 bases from J, with 12 bases between. The CDR3 contains 13 residues. Looked up from germline, CDR1 is MNHNS and CDR2 is SASEGT. The CDR3 sequence: CASSATGMKTQYF. The CDR3 bases are TGTGCCAGCAGTGCAACAGGGATGAAGACCCAGTACTTC.

In the case of this clonotype: An end of the junction differs from the germline gene, which may be a read error. The chain links TRBV7-2 to TRBJ1-5, with D uncertain. CDR1 is SGHTA, CDR2 FQGNSA, per germline. The CDR3 has 15 amino acids. The CDR3 loop is CAGRWSTGGNQPQHF. For the CDR3, the DNA is TGTGCCGGCAGGTGGAGCACGGGAGGCAATCAGCCCCAGCATTTT.

This clonotype was found many times. The rearrangement joins TRBV7-9 to TRBJ2-7; D remains unclear. V lost 1 base and J lost 0, with 10 bases in between. This CDR3 contains 15 residues. In germline, CDR1 is SEHNR, CDR2 FQNEAQ (reference sequence). CDR3 DNA sequence: TGTGCCAGCAGCTTAGGCGACTGGAGCTCCTACGAGCAGTACTTC. Translated, it gives CASSLGDWSSYEQYF.

This clonotype was detected only a few times. The CDR3: CASTPGVWGKDSPLHF. The CDR3 coding sequence is TGTGCCAGCACTCCCGGGGTTTGGGGGAAGGATTCACCCCTCCACTTT. V usage is TRBV6-6 and J usage is TRBJ1-6, with D tentatively TRBD1 (5 bases). Trimming took 7 bases from V and 8 from J, leaving 21 bases between them. Germline assignment: CDR1 MNHNY and CDR2 SVGAGI (reference sequence). The CDR3 sequence is 16 residues long.

The chain joins TRBV6-5 to TRBJ2-7; D possibly corresponds to TRBD1 (6 bases). With 7 bases removed from V and 4 bases from J, the gap between germline ends came to 14 bases. The CDR3 loop spans 13 amino acids. The germline gives CDR1 MNHEY, CDR2 SVGAGI. The CDR3 DNA reads TGTGCCAGCACGGCAGGGGCTGGTTACGAGCAGTACTTC. It yields the protein CASTAGAGYEQYF.

Regarding this clonotype: A much more abundant neighbour one base away suggests this may be a read error. This chain links TRBV9 with TRBJ2-7; 9 nucleotides line up with TRBD1. Germline CDR1 is SGDLS and CDR2 is YYNGEE. The V segment lost 10 bases and the J segment 4 bases; nucleotides outside the gene matches: 15. The CDR3 extends over 15 amino acids. The CDR3 reads CAGSGSGQGKYEQYF. Here the CDR3 DNA reads TGTGCCGGCTCGGGGTCGGGACAGGGCAAGTACGAGCAGTACTTC.

To note about this clonotype: A read error may be the cause here, since a much bigger clone is one base away. This chain uses TRBV7-9 with TRBJ1-1, with TRBD1 identical over 7 bases. This CDR3 spans 13 amino acids. The ends lost 4 bases at V and 3 bases at J; junction bases unmatched: 2. Germline V gene lookup returns CDR1 SEHNR and CDR2 FQNEAQ (reference sequence). CDR3 loop: CASSWGQYTEAFF. The CDR3 nucleotides are TGTGCCAGCAGCTGGGGACAGTACACTGAAGCTTTCTTT.

This clonotype was seen only a few times. The chain couples TRBV20-1 to TRBJ1-1; 7 bases line up with TRBD1. Germline CDR1 reads DFQATT; CDR2 reads SNEGSKA (reference sequence). This CDR3 is built from 15 residues. V lost 4 bases and J lost 1; bases outside the gene matches: 9. CDR3 bases: TGCAGTGCTAAACTACAGGGGAGAGGGAACACTGAAGCTTTCTTT. This encodes CSAKLQGRGNTEAFF.

This clonotype was picked up a small number of times. Given a much more abundant clone one base away, this may be a read error. The V gene is TRBV7-2, the J gene TRBJ2-5; D tentatively reads TRBD1 or TRBD2 (5 bases each). The CDR3 covers 13 residues. Trimming pared 4 bases from V and 11 bases from J, leaving 17 bases between. Per the germline V gene, CDR1 is SGHTA and CDR2 is FQGNSA. In DNA, the CDR3 is TGTGCCAGCAGCTCAACCGCAGGGTGGGAGCAGTACTTC. Protein: CASSSTAGWEQYF.

This clonotype was detected a few times. The chain joins TRBV4-1 to TRBJ2-7; D unclear. Trimming removed 0 bases from V and 2 bases from J, with 8 bases in between. The CDR3 sequence is 14 residues long. Germline V CDR1 and CDR2: MGHRA, YSYEKL. CDR3 bases: TGCGCCAGCAGCCAAGATGGGTCCCCCTACGAGCAGTACTTC. This sequence encodes CASSQDGSPYEQYF.

This clonotype was found a few times. The germline gene is not matched at one end of the junction; a read error may be the cause. The chain employs TRBV5-5 and TRBJ2-5, with 7 positions matching TRBD1. The CDR3 loop spans 16 amino acids. Germline CDR1 and CDR2: SGHKS and YYEKEE (reference sequence). Here the CDR3 DNA reads TGTGCCAGCAGCTTCGGGACAGTTATGCGGCAAGAGTCCCAGTACTTC. This codes for CASSFGTVMRQESQYF. Supplemented by reference TRBV5-5 and TRBJ2-5, the full variable domain reads DAGVTQSPTHLIKTRGQQVTLRCSPISGHKSVSWYQQVLGQGPQFIFQYYEKEERGRGNFPDRFSARQFPNYSSELNVNALLLGDSALYLCASSFGTVMRQESQYFGPGTRLLVL.

The chain recombines TRBV5-6 with TRBJ2-1; D gene uncertain. CDR3 size: 17 residues. The V gene lost 0 bases and the J gene lost 3 bases, with 16 bases spanning the gap. The germline CDR1 and CDR2 sequences are SGHDT and YYEEEE. The CDR3 sequence: CASSLEFTDAYYNEQFF. CDR3 sequence (DNA): TGTGCCAGCAGCTTGGAGTTTACGGACGCGTACTACAATGAGCAGTTCTTC.

This clonotype was detected a few times. One end of the junction fails to match germline, which may point to a read error. This chain links TRBV4-1 with TRBJ2-3; TRBD2 matches at 9 bases. The length of the CDR3 is 13 residues. Per the germline V gene, CDR1 is MGHRA and CDR2 is YSYEKL. CDR3 region: CASSVTSGGGEYF. The CDR3 nucleotides read TGTGCCAGCAGCGTGACTAGCGGCGGGGGGGAGTATTTT.

This clonotype was seen a single time. The rearrangement uses TRBV7-2 and TRBJ1-5, with TRBD1 matching over 9 bases. Trimming at V came to 6 bases and at J to 7 bases, leaving 19 bases not matched to a gene. Germline V lookup: CDR1 SGHTA, CDR2 FQGNSA. The CDR3 consists of 18 residues. CDR3 residues: CASRPYYSGTGNSQPQHF. CDR3 DNA: TGTGCCAGCAGGCCGTACTATTCCGGGACAGGGAATAGCCAGCCCCAGCATTTT.